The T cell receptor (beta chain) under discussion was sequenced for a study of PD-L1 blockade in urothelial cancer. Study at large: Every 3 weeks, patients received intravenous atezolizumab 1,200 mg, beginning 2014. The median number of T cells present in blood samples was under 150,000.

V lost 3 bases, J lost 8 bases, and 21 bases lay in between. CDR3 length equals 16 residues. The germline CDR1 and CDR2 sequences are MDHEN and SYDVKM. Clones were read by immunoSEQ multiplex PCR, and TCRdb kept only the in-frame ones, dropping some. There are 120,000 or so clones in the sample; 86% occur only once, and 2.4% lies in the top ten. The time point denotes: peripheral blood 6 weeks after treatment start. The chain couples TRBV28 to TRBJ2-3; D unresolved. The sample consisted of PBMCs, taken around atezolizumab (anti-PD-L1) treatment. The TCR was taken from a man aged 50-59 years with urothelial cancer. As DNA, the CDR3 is TGTGCCAGCAGTTTTGATCCAGGCCATGTTTTAAGTACGCAGTATTTT. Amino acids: CASSFDPGHVLSTQYF.